Sequencing of this T cell receptor (beta chain) was carried out in a study of OX40 agonist ivuxolimab in advanced cancers. The germline V gene encodes CDR1 SGHAT and CDR2 FQNNGV. J gave up 5 bases and V 5 bases, and 12 bases lay outside the gene matches. The CDR3 consists of 16 residues. Repertoires were generated with immunoSEQ multiplex PCR, while TCRdb's copy carries only in-frame clones and drops some. This table has roughly 97,000 clones, 80% to 90% appearing once. This receptor was taken from an adult with an advanced solid tumor such as melanoma, head and neck, liver or kidney cancer. Material: CD4+ or CD8+ T cells sorted from blood, obtained in a trial of the OX40 agonist ivuxolimab. The J gene is TRBJ2-5, the V gene TRBV11-2, with TRBD1 matching over 9 bases. DNA for the CDR3: TGTGCCAGCAGCCGAAACAGGGGGCGTTCGGTTGAGACCCAGTACTTC. Translated: CASSRNRGRSVETQYF. Using reference TRBV11-2 and TRBJ2-5 for the parts outside the CDR3, the full variable domain is EAGVAQSPRYKIIEKRQSVAFWCNPISGHATLYWYQQILGQGPKLLIQFQNNGVVDDSQLPKDRFSAERLKGVDSTLKIQPAKLEDSAVYLCASSRNRGRSVETQYFGPGTRLLVL.